This T cell receptor beta chain comes out of a study of T-cell reconstitution after alpha-beta-depleted transplantation in children. Study-level results: When one year had passed after transplant, most T-cell counts and diversity came from newly produced T cells. Recipient T cells and thymic progenitors that survived were the source of the high TCRbeta diversity seen at day 60 in some patients. Reported findings indicate that, about two months after transplant, alpha-beta T cells came from several hundred expanded clones, which were derived from non-depleted graft cells.

In germline, CDR1 is SGHRS, CDR2 YFSETQ. This CDR3 is 14 amino acids long. V was clipped by 0 bases and J by 4 bases; unmatched bases: 3. Unique molecular identifiers were incorporated during preparation of the TCRbeta library. TCRdb redid the calling of the PCR reads with MiXCR, one entry per CDR3 protein. This sample carries fewer than 350,000 distinct CDR3 sequences, about 7.3% of them seen once, and the ten largest clones take around 10%. In its sample, this clonotype was seen a few times. What it recognizes is unknown. The origin of this receptor is a female patient aged 2-9 years who had a stem cell transplant for Fanconi anemia, so the T cells may come from the graft donor. This chain joins TRBV5-1 and TRBJ1-2; 7 nucleotides match TRBD1. Sequencing was performed on peripheral blood, taken 360 days after TCRalphabeta/CD19-depleted stem cell transplant. The CDR3 spells CASSLETGFYGYTF. CDR3 DNA sequence: TGCGCCAGCAGCTTGGAGACAGGGTTCTATGGCTACACCTTC.